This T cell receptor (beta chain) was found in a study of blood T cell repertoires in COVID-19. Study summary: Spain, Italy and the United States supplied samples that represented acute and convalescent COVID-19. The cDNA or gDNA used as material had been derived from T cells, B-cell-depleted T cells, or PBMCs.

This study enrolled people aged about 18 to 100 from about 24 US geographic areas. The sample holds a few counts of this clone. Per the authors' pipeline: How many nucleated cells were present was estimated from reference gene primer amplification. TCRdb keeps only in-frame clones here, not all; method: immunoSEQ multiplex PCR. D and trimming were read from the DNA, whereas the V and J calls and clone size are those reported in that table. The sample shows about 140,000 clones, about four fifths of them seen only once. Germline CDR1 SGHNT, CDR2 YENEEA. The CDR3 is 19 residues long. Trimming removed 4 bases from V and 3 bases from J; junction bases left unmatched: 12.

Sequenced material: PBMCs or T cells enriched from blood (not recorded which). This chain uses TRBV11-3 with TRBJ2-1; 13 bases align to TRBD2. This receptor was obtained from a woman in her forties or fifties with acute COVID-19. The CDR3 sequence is CASSSRTSGSVGSYNEQFF. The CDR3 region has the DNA TGTGCCAGCAGCTCCCGGACTAGCGGGAGTGTTGGGAGCTACAATGAGCAGTTCTTC.